The T cell receptor (beta chain) under discussion was sequenced for a study of early T cells in non-severe SARS-CoV-2 infection. cDNA molecules, individually, were tagged with unique molecular identifiers. MiXCR, run by TCRdb on the 5' RACE reads, gives a single entry per CDR3 protein. Of about 49,000 distinct CDR3 sequences in the sample, less than 7.5% were seen once. This clonotype was seen a few times. J lost 7 bases, V lost 4 bases, and 12 bases had no gene match. This CDR3 is built from 14 residues. The V gene's germline CDR1 is DFQATT and CDR2 SNEGSKA (reference sequence). This clonotype was obtained from an adult who was a healthcare worker with PCR-confirmed SARS-CoV-2 infection or an uninfected control (not recorded which). The rearrangement joins TRBV20-1 to TRBJ2-7; 8 positions match TRBD2. The specimen comprised whole blood, sampled at baseline. The CDR3, as DNA: TGCAGTGCTATCCGGACTAGCTCCTCTATGGAGCAGTACTTC. Its protein is CSAIRTSSSMEQYF.